Each of the 21 T cell receptor beta chains below was sequenced from the same sample in a study of shared clonotypes between healthy human individuals. Data came from immunoSEQ multiplex PCR; TCRdb stores just in-frame clones and leaves some out. The sample lists approximately 500,000 clones; around 80% were seen once. The sequencing input was PBMCs. The receptor set was obtained from a woman between 40 and 55 years old in good health. Some clones in this sample may be carry-over from other donors' samples.

The V call is TRBV7-2, the J call TRBJ2-3; 11 bases line up with TRBD2. V was clipped by 5 bases and J by 4 bases; unmatched bases: 5. Germline CDR1 SGHTA, CDR2 FQGNSA. The CDR3 loop spans 15 amino acids. The CDR3 is CASSVLAGEPDTQYF. CDR3 nucleotides: TGTGCCAGCAGCGTACTAGCGGGAGAGCCAGATACGCAGTATTTT.

A note on this clone: This CDR3 is also generated by other DNA sequences in the sample. The chain joins TRBV5-1 to TRBJ2-3; tentatively, D is TRBD1 or TRBD2 (5 bases each). The CDR3 runs to 13 residues. With 0 bases removed from V and 4 bases from J, the gap between germline ends came to 6 bases. The germline CDR1 and CDR2 sequences are SGHRS and YFSETQ. In nucleotides, the CDR3 is TGCGCCAGCAGCTTGGTGGGGGCAGATACGCAGTATTTT. This encodes CASSLVGADTQYF.

The chain couples TRBV2 to TRBJ2-3; 12 nucleotides align to TRBD2. J was trimmed by 5 bases and V by 4 bases; bases with no gene match: 1. This CDR3 region has 14 residues. Germline V gene lookup returns CDR1 SNHLY and CDR2 FYNNEI. The CDR3 is CASSAGLAGDTQYF. CDR3 sequence (DNA): TGTGCCAGCAGTGCGGGACTAGCGGGAGATACGCAGTATTTT.

The gene calls are TRBV6-1 and TRBJ2-7; D perhaps matches TRBD2 (5 bases). Germline V gene lookup returns CDR1 MNHNS and CDR2 SASEGT. V shed 3 bases and J shed 0 bases, with 12 bases lying between them. This CDR3 is built from 15 residues. CDR3 protein: CASSEPGLSSYEQYF. In DNA form, the CDR3 reads TGTGCCAGCAGTGAGCCGGGGTTAAGCTCCTACGAGCAGTACTTC.

About this clone: Other nucleotide sequences from this sample produce the same CDR3. V and J are TRBV5-1 and TRBJ2-2; 8 bases align to TRBD2. The V segment lost 2 bases and the J segment 6 bases; nucleotides outside the gene matches: 3. This CDR3 comprises 14 residues. From germline, CDR1 is SGHRS and CDR2 YFSETQ. The CDR3 here is CASSLAGVAGELFF. CDR3 nucleotides: TGCGCCAGCAGCTTAGCGGGAGTGGCCGGGGAGCTGTTTTTT.

The genes are TRBV15 and TRBJ2-3; maybe TRBD1 (5 bases). CDR1 is LNHNV and CDR2 is YYDKDF in the germline V gene (reference sequence). The CDR3 length is 17 residues. Trimming pared 0 bases from V and 1 base from J, leaving 14 bases between. The DNA of the CDR3 is TGTGCCACCAGCAGAGACAGGGATCAATGGGGCACAGATACGCAGTATTTT. The encoded protein is CATSRDRDQWGTDTQYF.

The chain joins TRBV30 to TRBJ2-5; 9 positions match TRBD2. The tail of the sequence fits TRBJ2-7 better, so the J call may be wrong. Germline V gives CDR1 GTSNPN, CDR2 SVGIG (reference sequence). This CDR3 has 15 amino acids. Here the CDR3 DNA reads TGTGCCTGGAGTGCACACAGGACTAGCGAGAACGAGCAGTACTTC. Protein: CAWSAHRTSENEQYF.

This sequence joins TRBV28 and TRBJ2-7, with D perhaps being TRBD1 or TRBD2 (5 bases each). Trimming took off 6 bases at V and 7 bases at J, with 19 bases between the two ends. Germline CDR1 reads MDHEN; CDR2 reads SYDVKM. The CDR3 has 14 residues. The CDR3 coding sequence is TGTGCCAGCAGCCCCGGGACGGCCTTGGGGGAGCAGTACTTC. Its protein product is CASSPGTALGEQYF.

This chain links TRBV10-1 with TRBJ1-2; D perhaps matches TRBD1 (5 bases). Germline V gives CDR1 WNHNN, CDR2 SYGVQD (reference sequence). CDR3 length: 17 residues. The V gene lost 0 bases and the J gene lost 5 bases, with 19 bases spanning the gap. CDR3 sequence reads: CASSESGPGRRGYGYTF. As DNA, the CDR3 is TGCGCCAGCAGTGAGTCTGGGCCAGGGAGGCGTGGATATGGCTACACCTTC.

This clone was observed a few times. The J gene is TRBJ2-1, the V gene TRBV27, with TRBD2 matching over 10 bases. Losses at the gene ends were 5 bases for V and 9 bases for J; bases not matched to a gene: 13. The CDR3 runs 16 residues. Germline values: CDR1 MNHEY, CDR2 SMNVEV (reference sequence). CDR3 sequence (DNA): TGTGCCAGCAGTAAAACTAGCGGGATTACCAACTTTGAGCAGTTCTTC. This codes for CASSKTSGITNFEQFF.

The V call is TRBV7-2, the J call TRBJ2-3, with TRBD2 as a possible D gene (5 bases). Germline V gene lookup returns CDR1 SGHTA and CDR2 FQGNSA. The CDR3 sequence is 18 residues long. V lost 2 bases and J lost 2, with 20 bases in between. The CDR3 is CASSLRSASPAFTDTQYF. As DNA, the CDR3 is TGTGCCAGCAGCTTACGTTCGGCTAGCCCTGCGTTCACAGATACGCAGTATTTT.

The rearrangement uses TRBV5-4 and TRBJ2-1, with no clear D. From germline, CDR1 is SGHNT and CDR2 YYREEE (reference sequence). The CDR3 runs 15 residues. V lost 2 bases and J 3 bases, leaving 12 bases between the germline ends. Here the CDR3 DNA reads TGTGCCAGCAGCTTAGGATCGACCGTCTACAATGAGCAGTTCTTC. This sequence encodes CASSLGSTVYNEQFF.

The chain has TRBV30 and TRBJ2-1; D ambiguous. Germline lookup yields CDR1 GTSNPN and CDR2 SVGIG (reference sequence). Trimming removed 3 bases at V and 0 bases at J, with 12 bases between. The length of the CDR3 is 15 residues. The CDR3 region is CAWRGMESSYNEQFF. The CDR3 coding sequence is TGTGCCTGGAGAGGGATGGAGAGCTCCTACAATGAGCAGTTCTTC.

This sequence joins TRBV2 and TRBJ1-3, with 10 bases matching TRBD1. This CDR3 has 17 amino acids. Germline V lookup: CDR1 SNHLY, CDR2 FYNNEI. The junction had 9 bases not matched to a gene; V was cut back by 6 bases and J by 1 base. The CDR3 bases are TGTGCCAGCAGCGGCCCCGGGACAGGGGTATCTGGAAACACCATATATTTT. Protein product: CASSGPGTGVSGNTIYF.

The CDR3 bases are TGTGCCAGCTCACCAGGACTAGCGGGTTCCCGCGAGCAGTACTTC. Encoded protein: CASSPGLAGSREQYF. This chain connects TRBV18 to TRBJ2-7, with 11 bases identical to TRBD2. CDR1 is KGHSH and CDR2 is LQKENI in the germline V gene. The CDR3 is made up of 15 amino acids. The V segment lost 2 bases and the J segment 6 bases; nucleotides outside the gene matches: 6. Supplemented by reference TRBV18 and TRBJ2-7, the full variable domain reads NAGVMQNPRHLVRRRGQEARLRCSPMKGHSHVYWYRQLPEEGLKFMVYLQKENIIDESGMPKERFSAEFPKEGPSILRIQQVVRGDSAAYFCASSPGLAGSREQYFGPGTRLTVT.

The chain combines TRBV18 with TRBJ2-5; TRBD1 aligns across 8 bases. Per the germline V gene, CDR1 is KGHSH and CDR2 is LQKENI. The CDR3 loop spans 13 amino acids. Trimming at V came to 3 bases and at J to 5 bases, leaving 2 bases not matched to a gene. The CDR3 region has the DNA TGTGCCAGCTCACCGACAGGGGTCGAGACCCAGTACTTC. Residues: CASSPTGVETQYF.

The chain employs TRBV7-2 and TRBJ2-7, with D possibly being TRBD1 (6 bases). The V end lost 3 bases, the J end lost 3 bases, and 9 bases lay between the germline ends. Germline lookup yields CDR1 SGHTA and CDR2 FQGNSA. The CDR3 runs 13 residues. The CDR3 DNA reads TGTGCCAGCAGCTTCGGGACAATCTACGAGCAGTACTTC. It is translated as CASSFGTIYEQYF.

The chain is built from TRBV6-5 and TRBJ2-6, with D unclear. This CDR3 is built from 15 residues. Germline CDR1 MNHEY, CDR2 SVGAGI. Trimming pared 8 bases from V and 4 bases from J, leaving 15 bases between. This chain's CDR3 is CASVPLGNGANVLTF. The CDR3 DNA reads TGTGCCAGCGTGCCTTTGGGTAACGGGGCCAACGTCCTGACTTTC.

In regard to this clone: At the DNA level, this CDR3 is encoded by other sequences in the same sample as well. The CDR3 DNA sequence: TGCAGTGCCCCCAGGGGGTACGAGCAGTACTTC. Its protein is CSAPRGYEQYF. The V gene is TRBV20-1, the J gene TRBJ2-7; 7 bases match TRBD1. V was pared by 6 bases and J by 4 bases, with 3 bases of the junction left unmatched. This CDR3 has 11 amino acids. The germline V gene encodes CDR1 DFQATT and CDR2 SNEGSKA (reference sequence).

The gene calls are TRBV28 and TRBJ2-1, with D perhaps matching TRBD1 (5 bases). Trimming shortened V by 3 bases and J by 6 bases, and 6 bases separated the two germline ends. CDR1 and CDR2 (germline): MDHEN, SYDVKM. The CDR3 has 12 residues. The CDR3 region has the DNA TGTGCCAGCAGTTTTCAGGGCAATGAGCAGTTCTTC. Its translation: CASSFQGNEQFF.

V gene TRBV9 combines with J gene TRBJ1-1; 10 positions agree with TRBD1. The CDR3 contains 13 residues. V lost 3 bases and J lost 5; bases outside the gene matches: 1. The germline CDR1 and CDR2 sequences are SGDLS and YYNGEE. CDR3 residues: CASSGGQGTEAFF. CDR3 in DNA: TGTGCCAGCAGCGGGGGACAGGGGACTGAAGCTTTCTTT. Variable domain in full (rest from reference TRBV9 and TRBJ1-1): DSGVTQTPKHLITATGQRVTLRCSPRSGDLSVYWYQQSLDQGLQFLIQYYNGEERAKGNILERFSAQQFPDLHSELNLSSLELGDSALYFCASSGGQGTEAFFGQGTRLTVV.